This is a list of T cell receptor beta chains from one sample in a study of beta chain features in type 1 diabetes. Assay: immunoSEQ multiplex PCR; the TCRdb copy retains only in-frame clones and omits some. The top ten hold 0.02% to 0.025% of the sample, which has under 850,000 clones, roughly 12% seen once. Sequencing was done on a sample of naive CD4+ T cells from blood. Receptors were obtained from a man aged 18-30 years with type 1 diabetes. Each CDR3 is given with its conserved first and last residue. The order of the fields is clone size, J gene, D gene, V gene, CDR3 DNA, CDR3 protein. D genes are given only for firm matches. Where a row states a size, it is once, few, many or the class of an expanded clone; other rows omit it.

abundance: few
j_gene: TRBJ1-3
d_gene: -
v_gene: TRBV18
CDR3nt: TGTGCCAGCTCACCAGGGACACAGAGAAACACCATATATTTT
CDR3aa: CASSPGTQRNTIYF

abundance: -
j_gene: TRBJ1-2
d_gene: -
v_gene: TRBV25-1
CDR3nt: TGTGCCAGCAGTGACTCAGGCACGAACTATGGCTACACCTTC
CDR3aa: CASSDSGTNYGYTF

abundance: few
j_gene: TRBJ2-1
d_gene: -
v_gene: TRBV4-2
CDR3nt: TGTGCCAGCAGCCAAGAGTACAATGAGCAGTTCTTC
CDR3aa: CASSQEYNEQFF

abundance: few
j_gene: TRBJ2-5
d_gene: -
v_gene: TRBV9
CDR3nt: TGTGCCAGCAGCGTAGCCCCTGGTGGGGGGACCGGTGAGACCCAGTACTTC
CDR3aa: CASSVAPGGGTGETQYF

abundance: -
j_gene: TRBJ2-3
d_gene: -
v_gene: TRBV11-2
CDR3nt: TGTGCCAGCAGCTTAGATCAGGCTAGTGGTACGCAGTATTTT
CDR3aa: CASSLDQASGTQYF

abundance: -
j_gene: TRBJ2-5
d_gene: -
v_gene: TRBV5-1
CDR3nt: TGCGCCAGCAGCCTGGGAGGTCAGCAAGAGACCCAGTACTTC
CDR3aa: CASSLGGQQETQYF

abundance: once
j_gene: TRBJ2-5
d_gene: TRBD1
v_gene: TRBV28
CDR3nt: TGTGCCACCCATATACAGGGGGCAGGGTTAGAGACCCAGTACTTC
CDR3aa: CATHIQGAGLETQYF

abundance: few
j_gene: TRBJ2-1
d_gene: -
v_gene: TRBV10-1
CDR3nt: TGCGCCTCCGCCCGGACACGGAACAATGAGCAGTTCTTC
CDR3aa: CASARTRNNEQFF

abundance: few
j_gene: TRBJ2-6
d_gene: -
v_gene: TRBV5-1
CDR3nt: TGCGCCAGCAGCTTGGACGAGCGGGACAGAGACTCTGGGGCCAACGTCCTGACTTTC
CDR3aa: CASSLDERDRDSGANVLTF

abundance: -
j_gene: TRBJ1-1
d_gene: -
v_gene: TRBV5-6
CDR3nt: TGTGCCAGCAGCCGGGATCACACTGAAGCTTTCTTT
CDR3aa: CASSRDHTEAFF

abundance: few
j_gene: TRBJ1-4
d_gene: -
v_gene: TRBV2
CDR3nt: TGTGCCAGCACCTCCTCGGGGGCGGGAAAACTGTTTTTT
CDR3aa: CASTSSGAGKLFF

abundance: few
j_gene: TRBJ2-5
d_gene: -
v_gene: TRBV7-7
CDR3nt: TGTGCCAGCAGCTACGGGTTACGAGAGACCCAGTACTTC
CDR3aa: CASSYGLRETQYF

abundance: few
j_gene: TRBJ2-2
d_gene: TRBD1
v_gene: TRBV7-2
CDR3nt: TGTGCCAGCAGCTACCGACAGGGGGCGAACACCGGGGAGCTGTTTTTT
CDR3aa: CASSYRQGANTGELFF

abundance: -
j_gene: TRBJ2-3
d_gene: -
v_gene: TRBV10-3
CDR3nt: TGTGCCATCGCCCGGCGGGGGCAAACAGATACGCAGTATTTT
CDR3aa: CAIARRGQTDTQYF

abundance: -
j_gene: TRBJ2-1
d_gene: -
v_gene: TRBV2
CDR3nt: TGTGCCAGCAGTGCTTCTGGTGGTCAGCAGTTCTTC
CDR3aa: CASSASGGQQFF

abundance: few
j_gene: TRBJ1-2
d_gene: TRBD1
v_gene: TRBV6-5
CDR3nt: TGTGCCAGCAGTTCTACGGGACAGATGGACGGCTACACCTTC
CDR3aa: CASSSTGQMDGYTF

abundance: -
j_gene: TRBJ1-2
d_gene: -
v_gene: TRBV5-1
CDR3nt: TGCGCCAGCAGCCAGACGGCTTACTATGGCTACACCTTC
CDR3aa: CASSQTAYYGYTF

abundance: few
j_gene: TRBJ2-1
d_gene: TRBD1
v_gene: TRBV19
CDR3nt: TGTGCCAGTAGTATAGCCCGTCCGGGACAGGGGGCCGGTGAGCAGTTCTTC
CDR3aa: CASSIARPGQGAGEQFF

abundance: few
j_gene: TRBJ2-1
d_gene: -
v_gene: TRBV6-5
CDR3nt: TGTGCCAGCGGCGAGGTTGAGCAGTTCTTC
CDR3aa: CASGEVEQFF

abundance: few
j_gene: TRBJ1-3
d_gene: TRBD1
v_gene: TRBV13
CDR3nt: TGTGCCAGCAGCTTGACAGGGGGCTCTGGAAACACCATATATTTT
CDR3aa: CASSLTGGSGNTIYF

abundance: few
j_gene: TRBJ1-2
d_gene: TRBD1
v_gene: TRBV2
CDR3nt: TGTGCCAGCAGTCCCGGGACAGGGAAGGCCGGTCATGGCTACACCTTC
CDR3aa: CASSPGTGKAGHGYTF

abundance: -
j_gene: TRBJ2-3
d_gene: -
v_gene: TRBV7-6
CDR3nt: TGTGCCAGCAGCTCTGTCCAGGGTTTGGGAGATACGCAGTATTTT
CDR3aa: CASSSVQGLGDTQYF

abundance: few
j_gene: TRBJ1-5
d_gene: TRBD1
v_gene: TRBV4-1
CDR3nt: TGCGCCAGCAGCCAAACCGGGACAGGGGGAAATCAGCCCCAGCATTTT
CDR3aa: CASSQTGTGGNQPQHF

abundance: few
j_gene: TRBJ2-5
d_gene: TRBD1
v_gene: TRBV7-2
CDR3nt: TGTGCCAGCAGCCCCAGGGGGCAAGAGACCCAGTACTTC
CDR3aa: CASSPRGQETQYF

abundance: few
j_gene: TRBJ2-2
d_gene: TRBD2
v_gene: TRBV29-1
CDR3nt: TGCAGCGTTGAAGCCGCTCGGGAGGGGCGTCGGACGAACACCGGGGAGCTGTTTTTT
CDR3aa: CSVEAAREGRRTNTGELFF

abundance: few
j_gene: TRBJ2-2
d_gene: -
v_gene: TRBV6-1
CDR3nt: TGTGCCAGCAGCAGAGAGGGTACCGGGGAGCTGTTTTTT
CDR3aa: CASSREGTGELFF

abundance: -
j_gene: TRBJ1-2
d_gene: TRBD1
v_gene: TRBV10-3
CDR3nt: TGTGCCATCAGTGAAAGGGACAGCCCTAACTATGGCTACACCTTC
CDR3aa: CAISERDSPNYGYTF

abundance: -
j_gene: TRBJ2-2
d_gene: -
v_gene: TRBV21-1
CDR3nt: TGTGCCAGCATCAGGGGGACAGGCGGCACCGGGGAGCTGTTTTTT
CDR3aa: CASIRGTGGTGELFF

abundance: -
j_gene: TRBJ2-5
d_gene: TRBD2
v_gene: TRBV5-4
CDR3nt: TGTGCCAGCAGCTTGGGACTAGCAGAGACCCAGTACTTC
CDR3aa: CASSLGLAETQYF

abundance: once
j_gene: TRBJ1-4
d_gene: -
v_gene: TRBV4-1
CDR3nt: TGCGCCAGCAGCCAAGATGAAGGGCCTAATGAAAAACTGTTTTTT
CDR3aa: CASSQDEGPNEKLFF

abundance: -
j_gene: TRBJ2-3
d_gene: -
v_gene: TRBV5-1
CDR3nt: TGCGCCAGCAGTTTGGGACTTCGCACAGATACGCAGTATTTT
CDR3aa: CASSLGLRTDTQYF

abundance: -
j_gene: TRBJ1-1
d_gene: TRBD1
v_gene: TRBV28
CDR3nt: TGTGCCAGCAGGATTGGGACAGAAACAACTGAAGCTTTCTTT
CDR3aa: CASRIGTETTEAFF

abundance: -
j_gene: TRBJ2-3
d_gene: -
v_gene: TRBV13
CDR3nt: TGTGCCAGCAGCCAGAGTACGCAGTATTTT
CDR3aa: CASSQSTQYF

abundance: -
j_gene: TRBJ2-3
d_gene: TRBD2
v_gene: TRBV5-1
CDR3nt: TGCGCCAGCAGCTCGGGGACTAACACAGATACGCAGTATTTT
CDR3aa: CASSSGTNTDTQYF

abundance: few
j_gene: TRBJ1-2
d_gene: -
v_gene: TRBV2
CDR3nt: TGTGCCAGCAGTGAATGGCCAGCTAACTATGGCTACACCTTC
CDR3aa: CASSEWPANYGYTF

abundance: -
j_gene: TRBJ1-1
d_gene: -
v_gene: TRBV29-1
CDR3nt: TGCAGCGTCCACTTACAGGGCGTGAGTACTGAAGCTTTCTTT
CDR3aa: CSVHLQGVSTEAFF

abundance: few
j_gene: TRBJ1-5
d_gene: TRBD1
v_gene: TRBV27
CDR3nt: TGTGCCAGCAGTCCGACAGGGGAAAAGCAGCCCCAGCATTTT
CDR3aa: CASSPTGEKQPQHF

abundance: few
j_gene: TRBJ2-1
d_gene: -
v_gene: TRBV2
CDR3nt: TGTGCCAGCAGTGAACAGCATCCCACCAATGAGCAGTTCTTC
CDR3aa: CASSEQHPTNEQFF

abundance: -
j_gene: TRBJ2-3
d_gene: TRBD1
v_gene: TRBV10-3
CDR3nt: TGTGCCATCAGTGAAGGGACAGGGTTCCCAGATACGCAGTATTTT
CDR3aa: CAISEGTGFPDTQYF

abundance: few
j_gene: TRBJ1-4
d_gene: -
v_gene: TRBV30
CDR3nt: TGTGCCTGGAGTGTAAACAGGGAACAAAAACTGTTTTTT
CDR3aa: CAWSVNREQKLFF

abundance: -
j_gene: TRBJ2-1
d_gene: -
v_gene: TRBV11-2
CDR3nt: TGTGCCAGCAGCGTCCAAGCTGGCAATGAGCAGTTCTTC
CDR3aa: CASSVQAGNEQFF

abundance: -
j_gene: TRBJ1-6
d_gene: -
v_gene: TRBV27
CDR3nt: TGTGCCAGCAGCTCAGGTGGGGCTTCTAGGTATTCACCCCTCCACTTT
CDR3aa: CASSSGGASRYSPLHF

abundance: few
j_gene: TRBJ1-1
d_gene: -
v_gene: TRBV2
CDR3nt: TGTGCCAGGGGGACGGAATACACTGAAGCTTTCTTT
CDR3aa: CARGTEYTEAFF

abundance: few
j_gene: TRBJ2-5
d_gene: -
v_gene: TRBV28
CDR3nt: TGTGCCAGCTGGACCGGGCCACAAGAGACCCAGTACTTC
CDR3aa: CASWTGPQETQYF

abundance: few
j_gene: TRBJ1-1
d_gene: -
v_gene: TRBV10-3
CDR3nt: TGTGCCATCAGTGCACAGGGCTACGGTAACACTGAAGCTTTCTTT
CDR3aa: CAISAQGYGNTEAFF

abundance: few
j_gene: TRBJ2-7
d_gene: -
v_gene: TRBV10-2
CDR3nt: TGCGCCATCTCATCGGACACCCTCTACGAGCAGTACTTC
CDR3aa: CAISSDTLYEQYF